The subject of this entry is one T cell receptor (beta chain). Its cognate antigen has yet to be identified. No base quality values were provided; no much bigger clone lies one nucleotide off. For CDR1 and CDR2, the germline V gene lists WSHSY and SAAADI. The junction shows trimming of 1 base on V and 2 bases on J, plus 8 bases between the germline ends. The CDR3 holds 14 amino acids from the cysteine to the phenylalanine. CDR3 DNA is the only sequence kept; it has 42 bases, read in frame from the first base. These data originate in a study of cytomegalovirus exposure and HLA in healthy donors (dated by TCRdb to 2015 to 2018). Study-wide context: An earlier analysis of 587 of the donors reported about 280 Gb of sequence data and 117 million unique TCR beta sequences obtained from 180 million or so T cells. About 300 gigabases of sequencing data and tens of millions of unique TCR sequences made up an early release that covered approximately 620 HLA-typed donors. Among the roughly 400 genotyped donors, around 79% belonged to the genetic ancestry cluster associated with self-reported Caucasian donors. The study aimed to test whether cataloging public T cell receptors could reveal signatures of past pathogen exposure. Using immunosequencing, the study profiled T cell repertoires from fewer than 850 subjects and related those repertoires to cytomegalovirus serostatus. A separate validation cohort of 100 to 150 different subjects was used in addition to the approximately 700-subject first cohort. The study combined high-throughput TCR immunosequencing, statistical association of individual TCRs with disease status, and machine learning to predict cytomegalovirus infection status. To study patterns of TCR occurrence, a later analysis re-analyzed previously published TCR beta repertoires from hundreds of donors and added high-resolution HLA genotyping. Rather than using new phenotypic data, the later analysis identified candidate immune exposures from TCR beta sequences and from how often those sequences occurred across donors. An earlier analysis of more than 450 of the donors used high-throughput TCR beta sequencing to judge whether each TCR beta V gene segment behaved as functional or pseudogenic. Donor age, sex, ethnicity and CMV serostatus were collected together with the repertoire data. Genome-wide SNP genotypes for about 55% of the roughly 670 donors were used in a later genetic analysis, which treated that subset as a discovery cohort. All discovery cohort repertoires had been generated using a single sequencing platform. HLA typing included class I and class II loci at four-digit resolution. The number of donors typed differed by locus, with 629-630 for A, B, C, DRB1 and DQB1, around 560 for DQA1, 600 to 610 for DPA1, and 472 for DPB1. Four or five DR-DQ haplotypes were treated as single units for association and clustering because of strong linkage in the cohort. On average, roughly 200,000 unique TCR beta nucleotide sequences were sequenced per donor among roughly 430 genotyped donors of the cohort, with 15% to 20% of those sequences being non-productive. Broad study findings and their caveats: It was suggested by the authors that the approach could potentially be generalized to other disease states and immunological phenotypes. The classifier was reported to diagnose cytomegalovirus status with high specificity and sensitivity in both the original cohort and the validation cohort. Strong co-occurrence of HLA alleles, especially DR and DQ, made assigning TCR associations to individual alleles difficult. In a later analysis, the rate of TCR association differed among HLA loci, with DRB1 alleles having the most associated TCRs and HLA-C alleles having the fewest. Correlated functional status among segregating V segments might be attributable to linkage disequilibrium, but an unknown experimental factor could not be ruled out. A later analysis found that most CMV-associated TCR beta chains appeared HLA-restricted, with HLA associations seemingly driven largely by CMV exposure. Only TCR beta chains were sequenced in this cohort, and the absence of alpha or paired-chain data limited detectable features. An association between a missense DCLRE1C variant and V-gene and J-gene trimming of TCR beta chains was found in a later genetic analysis and replicated in an independent cohort. While some public TCRs were present in many individuals, most TCR sequences turned up only very rarely across donors. In a later analysis, several top co-occurrence clusters were reported to appear linked to parvovirus B19, influenza, CMV and Epstein-Barr virus. Because some donors lacked HLA typing at each locus, the association tests relied only on the typed subset. A few of the identified cytomegalovirus-associated TCR beta chains were confirmed in vitro to be specific for cytomegalovirus antigens. Because counts were too low, roughly 18 rarely observed V segments, including chromosome 9 orphons, were left out of the earlier analysis of 587 of the donors. A further reported finding was that TCR beta sequences accurately predicted the HLA-A and HLA-B alleles for most subjects in the first cohort. Broadly in line with IMGT annotations, most TCR beta V segments showed up in productive rearrangements about 90% or about 30% of the time in an earlier analysis of several hundred of the donors. Compared with the roughly 710-donor mean, donors in an Asian-associated ancestry cluster had fewer N-insertions in productive TCRs, according to a later genetic analysis. Roughly uniform sequencing depth across donors was assumed in presence/absence analyses, although this assumption may not hold. A cluster of highly shared sequence variants was judged likely to represent a technical artifact of the sequencing pipeline. The 87-base-pair reads could not distinguish some IMGT-functional V segments, including TRBV6-2 and TRBV6-3, so those segments were excluded. At a false discovery rate of 0.05, a later analysis linked some 17,000 TCR beta sequences to specific HLA alleles. In the study, 150 to 200 TCR beta chains were listed as associated with cytomegalovirus. Compared with equally common non-associated chains, HLA-associated TCR beta chains in a later analysis were more clonally expanded and had lower generation probabilities. The only immune exposure information available for the cohort was CMV serostatus.

Library preparation was by the immunoSEQ multiplex PCR assay. For the multiplex PCR, a mixture combining 60 forward primers for TCR Vbeta segments and 13 reverse primers for TCR Jbeta segments was used. Amplification of the CDR3 region of rearranged TCR beta genes was performed with a multiplex PCR assay on genomic DNA. The Illumina HiSeq System was used to sequence the amplified TCR beta libraries as 87-base-pair reads. The published analysis was carried out like this. A later analysis counted about 80 million unique TCR beta chains across the 550 to 800 repertoires, and 9.5 million to 11 million of these chains were shared by at least two donors. To remove PCR and sequencing errors, raw reads were error-corrected and collapsed into unique sequences using a nearest-neighbor algorithm that merged closely related sequences. V, D and J gene segments were assigned by aligning CDR3 sequences to IMGT reference sequences. Each retained sequence needed at least a six-nucleotide match to both a V gene segment and a J gene segment. Rearrangements were called productive when the CDR3 lacked stop codons and stayed in frame with V and J; all others were non-productive. CDR3 was defined according to IMGT convention as the region running from the second conserved V-encoded cysteine to the conserved J-encoded phenylalanine. Sequences without an unambiguous match to a single V gene segment were excluded from the earlier analysis of several hundred of the donors. In an earlier analysis of several hundred of the donors, a V segment was called functional when productive rearrangements were above 56.7%, and segregating when the standard deviation between donors exceeded 5%. A statistical classification framework was built to diagnose cytomegalovirus status from the catalog of TCR beta chain sequences. A later analysis assigned V and J genes by comparing TCR nucleotide sequences with IMGT/GENE-DB human TR gene sequences. A later analysis assigned CDR3 sequences and most-parsimonious VDJ recombination scenarios with the TCRdist pipeline. In a later analysis, every TCR beta chain was defined by the combination of its CDR3 amino acid sequence and its V-gene family, and reads without a unique V-gene family were dropped. As a way to deal with suspected cross-contamination and a sequencing artifact, a later analysis dropped hundreds of nucleotide sequences that were highly shared and had low generation probability. A later analysis calculated a clonal expansion index for each public chain from normalized within-repertoire ranks of inferred template counts. In a later analysis, generation probabilities were computed with a VDJ recombination model fitted to out-of-frame rearrangements, and the resulting probabilities were checked against IGoR. In a later analysis, hypergeometric tests were used to score TCR-TCR, TCR-HLA and TCR-CMV co-occurrence, with a repertoire-size bias correction applied to TCR pairs. In a later analysis, false discovery rates were estimated by permuting HLA or CMV assignments 20 times. In a later analysis, co-occurring TCRs were grouped using DBSCAN, and TCRdist sequence similarity was added for clustering within HLA-allele-positive subsets. Repertoires with fewer than 30,000 or more than 120,000 public chains, plus five repertoires with anomalous nucleotide sharing, were excluded from co-occurrence clustering. Held by TCRdb, this immuneACCESS table contains in-frame sequences only and omits some clones. Under half of the omission traces to an unresolved V gene where checked; the cause of the rest is unknown. V and J calls and clone size are given by that table; D and trimming were obtained from the DNA. Counted in this sample were about 37,000 clones; 74% of them appeared once. The top ten clones comprise more than 6% of the sample.

In total, over 600 healthy bone marrow donors made up the cohort. At the time of sampling, every cohort member was nominally healthy, though immune exposures that went unrecorded were likely present. The donor was CMV seronegative and was included in the group of over 300 seronegative cohort members. Each donor provided a peripheral blood sample, and peripheral blood mononuclear cells were used for TCR beta sequencing. The Qiagen DNeasy Blood Extraction Kit was used to extract genomic DNA from the blood cell samples. The specimen sequenced was PBMCs. Recombination connected TRBV10-2 to TRBJ2-5; 5 matching bases give a weak D call of TRBD1. This TCR was sampled from a man younger than 40 in good health and CMV-seronegative. CDR3 loop: CASSEWQGQETQYF. The nucleotide sequence is given as TGCGCCAGCAGTGAGTGGCAGGGACAAGAGACCCAGTACTTC.